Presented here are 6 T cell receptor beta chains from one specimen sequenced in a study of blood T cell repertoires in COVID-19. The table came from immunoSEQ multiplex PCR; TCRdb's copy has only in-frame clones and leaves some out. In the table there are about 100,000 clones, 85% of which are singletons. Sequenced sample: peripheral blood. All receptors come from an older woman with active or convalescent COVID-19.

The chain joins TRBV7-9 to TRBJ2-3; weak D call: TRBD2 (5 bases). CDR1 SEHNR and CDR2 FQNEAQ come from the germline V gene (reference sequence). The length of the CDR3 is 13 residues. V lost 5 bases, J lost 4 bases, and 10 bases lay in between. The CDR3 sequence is CASSQRGSDTQYF. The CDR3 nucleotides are TGTGCCAGCAGCCAACGGGGATCAGATACGCAGTATTTT.

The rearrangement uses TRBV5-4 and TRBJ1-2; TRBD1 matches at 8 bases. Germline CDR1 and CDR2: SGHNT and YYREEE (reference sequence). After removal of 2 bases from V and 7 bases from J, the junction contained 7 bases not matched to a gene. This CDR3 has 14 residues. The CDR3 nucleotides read TGTGCCAGCAGCTTAGGGCAGGGGGCCGTTGGCTACACCTTC. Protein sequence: CASSLGQGAVGYTF.

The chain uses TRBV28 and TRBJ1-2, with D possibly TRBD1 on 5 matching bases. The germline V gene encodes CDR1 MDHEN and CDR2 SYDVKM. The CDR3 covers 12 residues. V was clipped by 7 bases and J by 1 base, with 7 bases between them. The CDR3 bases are TGTGCCAGCACGGACAATAACTATGGCTACACCTTC. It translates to CASTDNNYGYTF.

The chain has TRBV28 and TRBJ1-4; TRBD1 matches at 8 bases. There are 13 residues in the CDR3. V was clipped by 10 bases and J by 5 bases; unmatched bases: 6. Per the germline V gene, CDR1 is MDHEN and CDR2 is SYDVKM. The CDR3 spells CAITGGLNEKLFF. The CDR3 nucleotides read TGTGCCATCACAGGGGGATTGAATGAAAAACTGTTTTTT.

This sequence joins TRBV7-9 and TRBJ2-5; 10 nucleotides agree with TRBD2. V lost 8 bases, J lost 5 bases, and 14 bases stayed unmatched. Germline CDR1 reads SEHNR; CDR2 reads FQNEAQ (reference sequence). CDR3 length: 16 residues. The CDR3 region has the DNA TGTGCCAGCGGAAGCGGGGGGGCTGATAGTTTGGAGACCCAGTACTTC. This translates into CASGSGGADSLETQYF.

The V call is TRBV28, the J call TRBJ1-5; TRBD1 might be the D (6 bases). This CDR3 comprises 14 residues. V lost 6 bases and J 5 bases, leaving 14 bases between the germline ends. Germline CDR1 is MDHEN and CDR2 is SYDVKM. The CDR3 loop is CASRPNRVHQPQHF. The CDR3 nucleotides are TGTGCCAGCAGACCCAACAGGGTCCATCAGCCCCAGCATTTT.